This is a list of T cell receptor beta chains from one sample in a study of patients and donors after allogeneic stem cell transplantation. TCRdb used MiXCR to reprocess the RT-PCR reads, holding one entry per CDR3 protein. The data show more than 850,000 distinct CDR3 sequences, about 20% seen once. Sequenced sample: blood, either unsorted or a sorted T cell fraction (not recorded which). The receptors stem from a human donor who was either an allogeneic HSCT recipient or a stem cell or donor lymphocyte infusion donor (not recorded which). It is not recorded whose cells these are; they may come from a transplant donor. CDR3s include the opening cysteine and the closing phenylalanine or tryptophan. D genes are given only for firm matches. Clone size, where shown, is once, few, many, or a class for clones that have expanded.

V	D	size	J	DNA	CDR3
TRBV11-1	-	-	TRBJ2-7	TGTGCCAGCAGCCGACATCGGGCCTACGAGCAGTACTTC	CASSRHRAYEQYF
TRBV12-3/TRBV12-4	-	-	TRBJ1-1	TGTGCCAGCAAGCCCCGTGACAGCATGAACACTGAAGCTTTCTTT	CASKPRDSMNTEAFF
TRBV12-3/TRBV12-4	-	few	TRBJ2-6	TGTGCCAGCAGTCTCGCACAGTTCTCTGGGGCCAACGTCCTGACTTTC	CASSLAQFSGANVLTF
TRBV18	-	few	TRBJ1-6	TGTGCCAGCTCACCAACAGGACCCTTTTCACCCCTCCACTTT	CASSPTGPFSPLHF
TRBV20-1	-	-	TRBJ2-1	TGCAGTGCCGCCAGCGTAGCGGAGACCCACAATGAGCAGTTCTTC	CSAASVAETHNEQFF
TRBV14	-	few	TRBJ1-3	TGTGCCAGCAGCCACTCTGGAAACACCATATATTTT	CASSHSGNTIYF
TRBV12-3/TRBV12-4	-	few	TRBJ2-3	TGTGCCAGCAGTCGACGCTACGGGGGTCCGCAGTATTTT	CASSRRYGGPQYF
TRBV20-1	TRBD1	-	TRBJ2-1	TGCAGTGCTAGAGAGTCTCCGGGACAGGGTGGCGATGAGCAGTTCTTC	CSARESPGQGGDEQFF
TRBV7-9	-	-	TRBJ1-6	TGTGCCAGCAGCTTAGGGACAACTTTCCACTTT	CASSLGTTFHF
TRBV6-1	TRBD2	once	TRBJ2-7	TGTGCCAGCAGTGCCGGGCTAGCGGGGGAGTACGAGCAGTACTTC	CASSAGLAGEYEQYF
TRBV29-1	-	-	TRBJ2-2	TGCAGCGGCCGGGATAGGGAAAGGGCCGGGGAGCTGTTTTTT	CSGRDRERAGELFF
TRBV4-1	-	once	TRBJ2-1	TGCGCCAGCACACCACGGGGTTTATCTCGATACAATGAGCAGTTCTTC	CASTPRGLSRYNEQFF
TRBV30	-	few	TRBJ1-4	TGTGCCTGGAAGCAGGGGTATGGTAATGAAAAACTGTTTTTT	CAWKQGYGNEKLFF
TRBV12-3/TRBV12-4	TRBD2	many	TRBJ2-1	TGTGCCAGCAGTCCCCCTCGCGGGGGAATTGAGCAGTTCTTC	CASSPPRGGIEQFF
TRBV20-1	-	few	TRBJ1-6	TGCAGTGCTAAGCAGGAGGGGAGGAATTCACCCCTCCACTTT	CSAKQEGRNSPLHF
TRBV2	-	few	TRBJ2-1	TGTGCCAGCAGTCCCCACCAATTGGGGAATGAGCAGTTCTTC	CASSPHQLGNEQFF
TRBV3-1	TRBD1	many	TRBJ1-6	TGTGCCAGCAGCCAAGAAACGACAGGGCGAAGTAATTCACCCCTCCACTTT	CASSQETTGRSNSPLHF
TRBV24-1	-	-	TRBJ2-5	TGTGCCACCAGTGAGCGCGCCGGGACCTACGGGGAGACCCAGTACTTC	CATSERAGTYGETQYF
TRBV2	-	few	TRBJ1-5	TGTGCCAGCAGGCTAAGGGGGAATCAGCCCCAGCATTTT	CASRLRGNQPQHF
TRBV3-1	-	few	TRBJ2-5	TGTGCCAGCAGCCCCGGCGTACCTTTCCTAGTCCAAGAGACCCAGTACTTC	CASSPGVPFLVQETQYF
TRBV6-6	-	many	TRBJ1-2	TGTGCCAGCAGTGTCAGAATCGGCTACACCTTC	CASSVRIGYTF
TRBV5-1	TRBD1	-	TRBJ2-7	TGCGCCAGCAGCCCCGGACAGGGGTGGTACGAGCAGTACTTC	CASSPGQGWYEQYF
TRBV20-1	TRBD1	-	TRBJ2-3	TGCAGTGCTAGAGATTTAGGGACAGCGTCCACAGATACGCAGTATTTT	CSARDLGTASTDTQYF
TRBV19	-	few	TRBJ2-1	TGTGCCAGTAGTAGCCGACCCGGATTCTTAAATGAGCAGTTCTTC	CASSSRPGFLNEQFF
TRBV20-1	-	-	TRBJ1-1	TGCAGTGCGCCCGACAGGCACAGGAGTGTGAACACTGAAGCTTTCTTT	CSAPDRHRSVNTEAFF
TRBV12-3/TRBV12-4	-	few	TRBJ2-5	TGTGCCAGCAGTTTACGCGGAACCCAAGAGACCCAGTACTTC	CASSLRGTQETQYF
TRBV20-1	-	few	TRBJ2-1	TGCAGTGCTAGAGGTAGACTCTCCTACAATGAGCAGTTCTTC	CSARGRLSYNEQFF
TRBV6-2/TRBV6-3	-	few	TRBJ2-7	TGTGCCAGCAGGAGAGGGCCGGGCGAGCAGTACTTC	CASRRGPGEQYF
TRBV29-1	TRBD2	many	TRBJ2-3	TGCAGCGTTGAAGATCACAGCGGGAGCGATACGCAGTATTTT	CSVEDHSGSDTQYF
TRBV5-1	-	-	TRBJ2-4	TGCGCCAGCAGCTTAAAAGGGGGAGCCAAAAACATTCAGTACTTC	CASSLKGGAKNIQYF
TRBV29-1	-	many	TRBJ2-1	TGCAGCGTTGAGCACGGTAATGAGCAGTTCTTC	CSVEHGNEQFF
TRBV6-5	-	-	TRBJ2-1	TGTGCCAGCAGTTACTTTGCGGAGGGGATCTACAATGAGCAGTTCTTC	CASSYFAEGIYNEQFF
TRBV18	-	few	TRBJ1-6	TGTGCCAGCTCACGAGCCCTTACAGGCTCACCCCTCCACTTT	CASSRALTGSPLHF
TRBV18	-	-	TRBJ2-5	TGTGCCAGCTCACCAGTGGGAGGAGAGACCCAGTACTTC	CASSPVGGETQYF
TRBV27	TRBD1	-	TRBJ1-1	TGTGCCAGCAGTTTATCCTTTAGGACAGGGCCGGCTGGTCGTGTCACTGAAGCTTTCTTT	CASSLSFRTGPAGRVTEAFF
TRBV5-6	-	-	TRBJ2-1	TGTGCCAGCAGCTTGTCGCTCGCCTCCTACAATGAGCAGTTCTTC	CASSLSLASYNEQFF
TRBV6-1	-	-	TRBJ2-2	TGTGCCGGCAGGGGGGGGCGGAACACCGGGGAGCTGTTTTTT	CAGRGGRNTGELFF
TRBV6-5	-	few	TRBJ2-7	TGTGCCAGCAGTTCAAAGTCCGTTAGGCACGAGCAGTACTTC	CASSSKSVRHEQYF
TRBV20-1	-	-	TRBJ1-4	TGCAGTGCTGGGTTAAAAGCCAATGAAAAACTGTTTTTT	CSAGLKANEKLFF
TRBV2	TRBD1	-	TRBJ2-7	TGTGCCAGCAGCCAAGAAAAACAGGGGGAGCAGTACTTC	CASSQEKQGEQYF
TRBV4-2	-	-	TRBJ2-7	TGTGCCAGCAGCCAAGGAACAGGTGGGAGCTCCTACGAGCAGTACTTC	CASSQGTGGSSYEQYF
TRBV30	-	few	TRBJ2-5	TGTGCCTGGAGTGTTTTTGTGAAGGAAGAGACCCAGTACTTC	CAWSVFVKEETQYF
TRBV10-3	-	few	TRBJ1-5	TGTGCCATCAGTGACCCTTTGGAGGGACCATATAGCAATCAGCCCCAGCATTTT	CAISDPLEGPYSNQPQHF
TRBV12-3/TRBV12-4	TRBD2	few	TRBJ2-5	TGTGCCAGCAGTTCCCGGTGGAAGCGGGAGGCGGAACAAGAGACCCAGTACTTC	CASSSRWKREAEQETQYF
TRBV7-2	-	-	TRBJ2-7	TGTGCCAGCAGCTTAGGATGGCCTAACTACGAGCAGTACTTC	CASSLGWPNYEQYF